A single sample gave rise to the 23 T cell receptor beta chains below, sequenced in a study of immune evolution from preneoplasia to lung adenocarcinoma. The repertoire was sequenced with immunoSEQ multiplex PCR; TCRdb's copy has only in-frame clones and lacks some. The sample has approximately 6,700 clones; around four fifths are singletons. Sequenced input: FFPE adjacent normal lung tissue. All receptors come from a person aged 55-80 years with lung adenocarcinoma.

This clone was seen a handful of times. The V and J genes are TRBV4-1 and TRBJ1-3, with 7 bases aligning to TRBD1. The V and J ends lost 4 bases and 0 bases, in that order; junction bases with no gene match: 3. The CDR3 contains 15 residues. Germline values: CDR1 MGHRA, CDR2 YSYEKL. CDR3 DNA sequence: TGCGCCAGCAGCCCCCGGGACAGCTCTGGAAACACCATATATTTT. Its translation is CASSPRDSSGNTIYF.

By frequency in the sample, this clone is medium-sized. V and J are TRBV6-5 and TRBJ2-1, with 10 bases identical to TRBD2. The CDR3 consists of 16 residues. After removal of 2 bases from V and 8 bases from J, the junction contained 9 bases not matched to a gene. The V gene's germline CDR1 is MNHEY and CDR2 SVGAGI. The CDR3 sequence: CASSYRGLAARDEQFF. The CDR3 nucleotides read TGTGCCAGCAGTTACCGCGGACTAGCGGCAAGGGATGAGCAGTTCTTC.

This chain uses TRBV5-5 with TRBJ2-3, with D perhaps matching TRBD2 (5 bases). This CDR3 has 15 amino acids. V was cut by 2 bases and J by 2 bases, with 12 bases left in between. Germline lookup yields CDR1 SGHKS and CDR2 YYEKEE (reference sequence). Written as DNA, the CDR3 is TGTGCCAGCAGCTTCAGCGGAACTTACACAGATACGCAGTATTTT. It encodes CASSFSGTYTDTQYF.

This chain connects TRBV4-3 to TRBJ2-2; 9 bases align to TRBD1. The J segment lost 5 bases and the V segment lost 1 base, leaving 5 bases of the junction unmatched. The CDR3 totals 16 residues. Germline V lookup: CDR1 LGHNA, CDR2 YSLEER. The CDR3 here is CASSQAYRGLTGELFF. The CDR3 DNA sequence: TGCGCCAGCAGCCAAGCTTACAGGGGGCTGACCGGGGAGCTGTTTTTT.

The chain links TRBV28 to TRBJ1-4, with a tentative D call TRBD1 (5 bases). The germline V gene has CDR1 MDHEN and CDR2 SYDVKM. Trimming removed 7 bases at V and 5 bases at J, with 17 bases between. The length of the CDR3 is 15 residues. CDR3 DNA: TGTGCCAGCACCTTATTGGGGGTGGAGAATGAAAAACTGTTTTTT. Its translation: CASTLLGVENEKLFF.

The V call is TRBV5-1, the J call TRBJ1-2, with TRBD1 matching over 9 bases. Germline V gives CDR1 SGHRS, CDR2 YFSETQ. The CDR3 totals 14 residues. Trimming cost V 5 bases and J 6 bases; bases outside gene matches: 8. The CDR3 coding sequence is TGCGCCAGCAGGGTTATACAGGGGGCCGATGGCTACACCTTC. Its protein is CASRVIQGADGYTF.

J is TRBJ1-1 and V is TRBV14; D is ambiguous. The germline V gene has CDR1 SGHDN and CDR2 FVKESK. The CDR3 has 16 residues. Trimming took off 5 bases at V and 4 bases at J, with 20 bases between the two ends. CDR3 region: CASSFRSGIGRTEAFF. CDR3 sequence (DNA): TGTGCCAGCAGCTTTCGATCGGGGATAGGGCGCACTGAAGCTTTCTTT.

The V gene is TRBV2, the J gene TRBJ2-7, with D unresolved. The ends were cut back, 6 bases at V and 4 bases at J, with 7 bases in the middle. The CDR3 runs 11 residues. CDR1 and CDR2 (germline): SNHLY, FYNNEI. CDR3 in amino acids: CASRGLYEQYF. CDR3 in DNA: TGTGCCAGCAGGGGGTTATACGAGCAGTACTTC.

The J gene is TRBJ2-1, the V gene TRBV19; D may be TRBD2 (5 bases). Germline CDR1 LNHDA, CDR2 SQIVND (reference sequence). V was pared by 4 bases and J by 2 bases, with 18 bases between. The CDR3 is 17 amino acids. Here the CDR3 reads CASSTLGYQRPYNEQFF. Here the CDR3 DNA reads TGTGCCAGTAGTACCCTCGGGTATCAGCGGCCCTACAATGAGCAGTTCTTC.

This chain uses TRBV5-4 with TRBJ2-3; possibly TRBD1 for D (5 bases). This CDR3 spans 13 amino acids. The ends were cut back, 4 bases at V and 0 bases at J, with 6 bases in the middle. Germline V gene sequence: CDR1 SGHNT, CDR2 YYREEE (reference sequence). The CDR3 sequence: CASSPGSTDTQYF. CDR3 DNA: TGTGCCAGCAGCCCAGGGAGCACAGATACGCAGTATTTT.

The V call is TRBV29-1, the J call TRBJ1-3; no clear D gene. The V end lost 2 bases, the J end lost 4 bases, and 3 bases lay between the germline ends. The CDR3 length is 11 residues. Germline CDR1 is SQVTM and CDR2 is ANQGSEA. CDR3 nucleotides: TGCAGCGTTGAATCCGGAAACACCATATATTTT. This encodes CSVESGNTIYF.

There are a few counts of this clone. This chain connects TRBV27 to TRBJ2-3; D may match TRBD1 or TRBD2 (5 bases each). The CDR3 runs 16 residues. The V gene's germline CDR1 is MNHEY and CDR2 SMNVEV (reference sequence). V was cut by 0 bases and J by 2 bases, with 12 bases left in between. The CDR3 nucleotides are TGTGCCAGCAGTTTATCCGGGACGTTAAACACAGATACGCAGTATTTT. Protein sequence: CASSLSGTLNTDTQYF.

This chain links TRBV5-6 with TRBJ2-7; either TRBD1 or TRBD2 may fit D (5 bases each). Per the germline V gene, CDR1 is SGHDT and CDR2 is YYEEEE. The length of the CDR3 is 15 residues. Deletions cut 6 bases from V and 2 bases from J, with 18 bases between. The CDR3: CASIRGPESPYEQYF. DNA for the CDR3: TGTGCCAGCATCCGGGGCCCTGAAAGCCCCTACGAGCAGTACTTC.

This clone was picked up a small number of times. The chain is built from TRBV6-5 and TRBJ1-5; D gene ambiguous. The CDR3 is 14 residues long. Germline values: CDR1 MNHEY, CDR2 SVGAGI. The germline V and J ends were trimmed by 0 bases and 0 bases, with 3 bases remaining between them. The CDR3 region has the DNA TGTGCCAGCAGTTACTCGTATAGCAATCAGCCCCAGCATTTT. Amino acids: CASSYSYSNQPQHF.

The chain couples TRBV5-1 to TRBJ1-4; D unresolved. This CDR3 is 14 amino acids long. V lost 4 bases and J lost 0, with 7 bases in between. CDR1 SGHRS and CDR2 YFSETQ come from the germline V gene. The CDR3 reads CASSPDSTNEKLFF. The CDR3 DNA sequence: TGCGCCAGCAGCCCAGATTCAACTAATGAAAAACTGTTTTTT.

The CDR3 sequence is CSVDLYEQFF. CDR3 DNA sequence: TGCAGCGTTGATCTGTATGAGCAGTTCTTC. The chain recombines TRBV29-1 with TRBJ2-1; D not certain. Trimming took off 3 bases at V and 8 bases at J, with 5 bases between the two ends. There are 10 residues in the CDR3. CDR1 is SQVTM and CDR2 is ANQGSEA in the germline V gene.

This clone was observed a handful of times. The chain links TRBV6-5 to TRBJ2-3; D is possibly TRBD1 (7 bases). The CDR3 covers 15 residues. The V end lost 5 bases, the J end lost 4 bases, and 16 bases lay between the germline ends. Germline assignment: CDR1 MNHEY and CDR2 SVGAGI. For the CDR3, the DNA is TGTGCCAGCAGTCAAAGGGGGCGGGGAGCAGATACGCAGTATTTT. Protein: CASSQRGRGADTQYF.

This rearrangement joins TRBV27 to TRBJ2-2, with D unclear. V was trimmed by 5 bases and J by 2 bases, leaving 3 bases between them. There are 12 residues in the CDR3. The V gene's germline CDR1 is MNHEY and CDR2 SMNVEV (reference sequence). The CDR3 nucleotides are TGTGCCAGCAGTCTAAACACCGGGGAGCTGTTTTTT. It yields the protein CASSLNTGELFF.

V gene TRBV10-2 combines with J gene TRBJ2-7; 8 bases are a match to TRBD1. The V and J ends lost 6 bases and 3 bases, in that order; junction bases with no gene match: 4. Germline values: CDR1 WSHSY, CDR2 SAAADI. The CDR3 is made up of 13 amino acids. The CDR3 bases are TGCGCCAGCAGGAACAGGGGGAGCTACGAGCAGTACTTC. It codes for CASRNRGSYEQYF.

This clone was detected a few times. This chain links TRBV20-1 with TRBJ2-1; D not resolved. V was cut by 7 bases and J by 5 bases, with 9 bases left in between. CDR1 is DFQATT and CDR2 is SNEGSKA in the germline V gene (reference sequence). This CDR3 has 11 residues. The chain's CDR3 is CSVAPNNEQFF. The CDR3 DNA reads as TGCAGTGTGGCCCCTAACAATGAGCAGTTCTTC.

The rearrangement uses TRBV2 and TRBJ1-5, with D possibly matching TRBD1 (5 bases). The CDR3 covers 15 residues. CDR1 is SNHLY, CDR2 FYNNEI, per germline. V shed 3 bases and J shed 3 bases, with 12 bases lying between them. In nucleotides, the CDR3 is TGTGCCAGCAGTGAGAGGGGACGGTCCAATCAGCCCCAGCATTTT. Protein sequence: CASSERGRSNQPQHF. The full variable domain, in which reference TRBV2 and TRBJ1-5 provide the parts outside the CDR3, is EPEVTQTPSHQVTQMGQEVILRCVPISNHLYFYWYRQILGQKVEFLVSFYNNEISEKSEIFDDQFSVERPDGSNFTLKIRSTKLEDSAMYFCASSERGRSNQPQHFGDGTRLSIL.

This chain uses TRBV2 with TRBJ1-5; maybe TRBD1 (5 bases). V was shortened by 3 bases and J by 0 bases, with 12 bases between the two germline ends. Per germline, CDR1 SNHLY and CDR2 FYNNEI. CDR3 length: 16 residues. CDR3: CASSDGGGNSNQPQHF. In DNA form, the CDR3 reads TGTGCCAGCAGTGATGGGGGGGGTAATAGCAATCAGCCCCAGCATTTT. Together with reference TRBV2 and TRBJ1-5, the CDR3 gives the full variable domain: EPEVTQTPSHQVTQMGQEVILRCVPISNHLYFYWYRQILGQKVEFLVSFYNNEISEKSEIFDDQFSVERPDGSNFTLKIRSTKLEDSAMYFCASSDGGGNSNQPQHFGDGTRLSIL.

The chain has TRBV29-1 and TRBJ2-3; the D is unclear. Trimming removed 3 bases from V and 4 bases from J, with 8 bases in between. CDR1 is SQVTM and CDR2 is ANQGSEA in the germline V gene. The CDR3 covers 12 residues. CDR3 in amino acids: CSVDPGSDTQYF. The CDR3 DNA is TGCAGCGTTGACCCCGGTTCAGATACGCAGTATTTT.